The rows below give T cell receptor beta chains drawn from one sample of a study of T cell responses to AZD1222 COVID-19 vaccine. The method was immunoSEQ multiplex PCR; TCRdb's version includes in-frame clones alone and lacks a portion of them. The sample contains nearly 200,000 clones, approximately 94% of which appear only once. Source: peripheral blood, taken 28 days after the second AZD1222 dose. These receptors were obtained from an adult who received the AZD1222 COVID-19 vaccine. Both conserved end residues are part of each CDR3. The D gene is left open where the match is weak. Expanded clones get a size class; other rows say once, few or many, or leave the size out.

>TRBJ2-2|-|TRBD1|TRBV6-2/TRBV6-3
TGTGCCAGCAGTTCGCCGGGACAGGGGCTAAGGACCGGGGAGCTGTTTTTT
CASSSPGQGLRTGELFF
>TRBJ1-5|-|-|TRBV6-5
TGTGCCAGCAGGGTCGGCAATCAGCCCCAGCATTTT
CASRVGNQPQHF
>TRBJ2-7|-|-|TRBV6-5
TGTGCCAGCACCTGGGACTACGAGCAGTACTTC
CASTWDYEQYF
>TRBJ1-2|-|-|TRBV14
TGTGCCAGCAGCCAGAGGCCAGCAAACTATGGCTACACCTTC
CASSQRPANYGYTF
>TRBJ2-1|once|-|TRBV20-1
TGCAGTGCTAGTAAGTCCCCCTACAATGAGCAGTTCTTC
CSASKSPYNEQFF
>TRBJ1-1|-|-|TRBV30
TGTGCCTGGAGCCTCGGACAGTTGAACACTGAAGCTTTCTTT
CAWSLGQLNTEAFF
>TRBJ1-2|-|-|TRBV28
TGTGCCAGCAGTTTGAATGGGGGCAGCTATGGCTACACCTTC
CASSLNGGSYGYTF
>TRBJ1-6|-|TRBD1|TRBV2
TGTGCCAGCGGGACAGGGGTAAATTCACCCCTCCACTTT
CASGTGVNSPLHF
>TRBJ2-7|-|-|TRBV3-1/TRBV3-2
TGTGCCAGCAGCCTCCGGGGGACCGAGTACGAGCGGTACTTC
CASSLRGTEYERYF
>TRBJ2-1|-|TRBD2|TRBV2
TGTGCCAGCAGTGAATGGATGGCTAGCGGGGGTTCAAATGAGCAGTTCTTC
CASSEWMASGGSNEQFF
>TRBJ1-2|-|TRBD1|TRBV18
TGTGCCAGCTCTACACCAGGGGGCGCGAGCTATGGCTACACCTTC
CASSTPGGASYGYTF
>TRBJ2-5|once|-|TRBV5-1
TGCGCCAGCAGCCTAACCCGACTAAATCAAGAGACCCAGTACTTC
CASSLTRLNQETQYF
>TRBJ1-1|-|-|TRBV12-3/TRBV12-4
TGTGCCAGCGGCACGGACACCCGATTTGAAGCTTTCTTT
CASGTDTRFEAFF
>TRBJ1-1|-|-|TRBV5-4
TGTGCCAGCAGCTTTACGGGTGGCACTGAAGCTTTCTTT
CASSFTGGTEAFF
>TRBJ1-2|-|-|TRBV19
TGTGCCAGTAATGAGAGGCCCGCCCCCATCTCTAACTATGGCTACACCTTC
CASNERPAPISNYGYTF
>TRBJ2-7|-|TRBD2|TRBV5-4
TGTGCCAGCAGCTTGGGGGGGGGTTCCTACGAGCAGTACTTC
CASSLGGGSYEQYF
>TRBJ1-2|-|TRBD1|TRBV5-1
TGCGCCAGCAGCTGGGGGACAGGGGGATATGGCTACACCTTC
CASSWGTGGYGYTF
>TRBJ2-6|-|TRBD1|TRBV2
TGTGCCAGCAGTCGGGACAGGGGGCCCAACGTCCTGACTTTC
CASSRDRGPNVLTF